Given below is one TCR beta chain in context. The antigen remains unidentified. These data are taken from a study of cytomegalovirus exposure and HLA in healthy donors. PCR was performed using 60 Vbeta and 13 Jbeta primers. Here immunoSEQ multiplex PCR was the method, and the copy in TCRdb shows in-frame clones only, minus some. Of under 250,000 clones in the sample, around 80% are singletons; the top ten hold approximately 2%. Trimming shortened V by 6 bases and J by 3 bases, and 7 bases separated the two germline ends. There are 12 residues in the CDR3. CDR1 is LNHDA and CDR2 is SQIVND in the germline V gene (reference sequence). Overall study results and limits: HLA alleles were associated with 16,000 or so TCR beta sequences in a later analysis at 0.05 false discovery rate.

The clonotype was recovered from a man aged 30 to 39 in good health and CMV-seronegative. Sequencing was done on a sample of PBMCs. The V and J genes are TRBV19 and TRBJ2-3; no clear D gene. The CDR3 loop is CASSPQTDTQYF. The CDR3 nucleotides read TGTGCCAGTAGCCCACAGACAGATACGCAGTATTTT.